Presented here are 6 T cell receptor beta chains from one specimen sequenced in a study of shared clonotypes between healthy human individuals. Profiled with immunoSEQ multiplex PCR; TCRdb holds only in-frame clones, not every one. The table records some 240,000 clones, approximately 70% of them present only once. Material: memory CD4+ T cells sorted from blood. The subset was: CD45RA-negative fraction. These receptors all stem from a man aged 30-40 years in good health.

The CDR3 sequence is CASSLMRERQFF. CDR3 in DNA: TGTGCCAGCAGCTTAATGCGGGAGCGGCAGTTCTTC. The J gene is TRBJ2-1, the V gene TRBV7-9; 7 bases map to TRBD2. There are 12 residues in the CDR3. Losses at the gene ends were 2 bases for V and 12 bases for J; bases not matched to a gene: 4. CDR1 is SEHNR, CDR2 FQNEAQ, per germline (reference sequence).

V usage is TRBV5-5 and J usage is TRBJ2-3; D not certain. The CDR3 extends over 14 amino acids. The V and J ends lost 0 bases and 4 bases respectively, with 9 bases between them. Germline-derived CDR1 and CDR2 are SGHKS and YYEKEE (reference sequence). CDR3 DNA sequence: TGTGCCAGCAGCTTGGGGTTGAGATCAGATACGCAGTATTTT. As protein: CASSLGLRSDTQYF.

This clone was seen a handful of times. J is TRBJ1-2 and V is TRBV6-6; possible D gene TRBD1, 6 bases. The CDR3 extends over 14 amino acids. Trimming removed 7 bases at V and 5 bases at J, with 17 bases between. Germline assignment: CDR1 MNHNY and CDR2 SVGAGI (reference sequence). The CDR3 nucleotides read TGTGCCAGCACCAACGGGGGACAAAGATATGGCTACACCTTC. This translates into CASTNGGQRYGYTF.

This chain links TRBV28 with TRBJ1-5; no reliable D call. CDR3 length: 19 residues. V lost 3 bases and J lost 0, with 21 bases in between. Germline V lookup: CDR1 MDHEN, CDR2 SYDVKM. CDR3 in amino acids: CASSLLQKARYDSNQPQHF. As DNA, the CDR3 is TGTGCCAGCAGTTTGTTGCAGAAAGCGAGGTACGATAGCAATCAGCCCCAGCATTTT.

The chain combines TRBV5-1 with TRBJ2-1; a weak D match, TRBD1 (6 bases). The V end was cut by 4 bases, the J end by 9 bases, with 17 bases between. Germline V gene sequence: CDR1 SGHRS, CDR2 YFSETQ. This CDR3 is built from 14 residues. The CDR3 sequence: CASSAIQGTTEQFF. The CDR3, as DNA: TGCGCCAGCAGCGCAATACAGGGTACGACTGAGCAGTTCTTC.

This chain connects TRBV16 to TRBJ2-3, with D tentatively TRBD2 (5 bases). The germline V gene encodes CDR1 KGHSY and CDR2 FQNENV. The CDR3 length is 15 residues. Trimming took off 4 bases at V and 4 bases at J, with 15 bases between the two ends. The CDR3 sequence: CASSPRGFGADTQYF. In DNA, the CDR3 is TGTGCCAGCAGCCCACGCGGGTTCGGGGCAGATACGCAGTATTTT.